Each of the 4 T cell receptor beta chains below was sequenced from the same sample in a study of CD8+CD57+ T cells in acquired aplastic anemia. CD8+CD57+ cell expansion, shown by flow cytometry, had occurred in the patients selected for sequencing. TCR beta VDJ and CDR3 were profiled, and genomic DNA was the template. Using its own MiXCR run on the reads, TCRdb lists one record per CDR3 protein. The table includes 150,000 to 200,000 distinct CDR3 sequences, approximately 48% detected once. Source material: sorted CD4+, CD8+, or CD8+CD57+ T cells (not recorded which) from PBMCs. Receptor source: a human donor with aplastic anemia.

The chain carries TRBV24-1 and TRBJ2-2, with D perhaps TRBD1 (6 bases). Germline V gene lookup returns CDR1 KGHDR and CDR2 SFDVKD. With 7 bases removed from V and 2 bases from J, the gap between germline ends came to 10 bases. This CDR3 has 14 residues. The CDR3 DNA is TGTGCCACCAGGGGACAAGATAACACCGGGGAGCTGTTTTTT. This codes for CATRGQDNTGELFF.

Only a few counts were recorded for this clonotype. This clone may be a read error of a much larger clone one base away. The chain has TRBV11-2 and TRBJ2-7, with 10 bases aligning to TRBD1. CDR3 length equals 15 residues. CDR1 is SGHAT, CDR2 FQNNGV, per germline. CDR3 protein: CAGSVDRGGSYEQYF. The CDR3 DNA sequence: TGTGCCGGCAGCGTGGACAGGGGGGGATCCTACGAGCAGTACTTC.

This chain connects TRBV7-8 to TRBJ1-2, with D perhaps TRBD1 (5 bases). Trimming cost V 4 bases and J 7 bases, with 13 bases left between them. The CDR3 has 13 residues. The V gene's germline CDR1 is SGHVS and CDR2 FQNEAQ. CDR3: CASSSPAGAGYTF. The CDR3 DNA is TGTGCCAGCAGCTCTCCTGCCGGGGCTGGCTACACCTTC.

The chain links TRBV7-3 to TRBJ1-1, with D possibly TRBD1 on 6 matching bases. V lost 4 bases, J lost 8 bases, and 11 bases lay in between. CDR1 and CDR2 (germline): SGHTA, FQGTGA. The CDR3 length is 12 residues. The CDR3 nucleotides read TGTGCCAGCAGCTCCGGACAGCCCGAAGCTTTCTTT. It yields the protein CASSSGQPEAFF.